The rows below give T cell receptor beta chains drawn from one sample of a study of cytomegalovirus exposure and HLA in healthy donors. Assay: immunoSEQ multiplex PCR; the TCRdb copy retains only in-frame clones and omits some. This table holds under 250,000 clones, 60% to 80% found once. Sequenced sample: PBMCs. These TCRs come from a male donor in good health and CMV-seronegative. Each CDR3 is given with its conserved first and last residue. A D gene is named only where the DNA matches it firmly. The size of a clone is reported for some rows only, either as once, few or many, or as a class for expanded clones.

cdr3_nt cdr3_aa j_call v_call d_call clone_size
TGCGCCAGCAGCCAAGGCCAGGGGGGCCGGTACGAGCAGTACTTC CASSQGQGGRYEQYF TRBJ2-7 TRBV4-1 - -
TGCGCCAGCAGCCTACAGTTTGGATCTGGGGCCAACGTCCTGACTTTC CASSLQFGSGANVLTF TRBJ2-6 TRBV4-3 - few
TGTGCCAGCAGCTTAGTAGCGGGGGGGCCCGGGGAGCTGTTTTTT CASSLVAGGPGELFF TRBJ2-2 TRBV7-2 TRBD2 -
TGTGCCAGCAGCCCGGGAGGGCTCCAGTTCTTC CASSPGGLQFF TRBJ2-1 TRBV7-9 TRBD2 -
TGTGCCAGCAGCTTGGACAGGGTAACCTACGAGCAGTACTTC CASSLDRVTYEQYF TRBJ2-7 TRBV7-9 TRBD1 -
TGCGCCAGCAGCGCCCGACAGCTCCAAGAGACCCAGTACTTC CASSARQLQETQYF TRBJ2-5 TRBV5-1 - -
TGTGCCAGCAGCGACTGGGGGGAGGGAACAGATACGCAGTATTTT CASSDWGEGTDTQYF TRBJ2-3 TRBV27 TRBD2 -
TGCGCCAGCAGTGATTGGACAGTCAGTGAAGCTTTCTTT CASSDWTVSEAFF TRBJ1-1 TRBV10-2 - few
TGTGCCAGCAGCCAAATGGCCATGGAGTTCTTC CASSQMAMEFF TRBJ2-1 TRBV6-5 - -
TGCAGCGTTGTTGTCGGCGAGCAGTACTTC CSVVVGEQYF TRBJ2-7 TRBV29-1 - -
TGTGCCAGCAGCTTGGAAGGACAGGCCTACACAGATACGCAGTATTTT CASSLEGQAYTDTQYF TRBJ2-3 TRBV5-8 TRBD1 -
TGCGCCAGCAGCTTTAGCGGGGGGGACACAGATACGCAGTATTTT CASSFSGGDTDTQYF TRBJ2-3 TRBV5-1 TRBD2 few
TGCGCCAGCAGCTTGGCGGTCACCGGGGAGCTGTTTTTT CASSLAVTGELFF TRBJ2-2 TRBV5-1 - -
TGTGCCAGCACCGGGACAGGAGCTGTACCCGGGGAGCTGTTTTTT CASTGTGAVPGELFF TRBJ2-2 TRBV9 TRBD1 -
TGTGCCAGTAGTATGCCGACAGGACCGGGGACTGAAGCTTTCTTT CASSMPTGPGTEAFF TRBJ1-1 TRBV19 - -
TGCGCCAGCAGCTTGGGACAGCAAGAGACCCAGTACTTC CASSLGQQETQYF TRBJ2-5 TRBV5-1 - -
TGCGCCAGCAGCCAAGGACTAGCGGGAGGTGGGCAGTTCTTC CASSQGLAGGGQFF TRBJ2-1 TRBV4-3 TRBD2 -
TGTGCCTGGACTAGCCTCACCGGGGAGCTGTTTTTT CAWTSLTGELFF TRBJ2-2 TRBV30 - -
TGTGCCAGCAGCTTACAGGGGGTGAGCACTGGCTACACCTTC CASSLQGVSTGYTF TRBJ1-2 TRBV7-3 TRBD1 -
TGTGCCAGCAGCTTAGCTGAGAAGAACACTGAAGCTTTCTTT CASSLAEKNTEAFF TRBJ1-1 TRBV7-9 - many